The clone carrying this TCR beta chain was seen once. This entry is derived from a study of cytomegalovirus exposure and HLA in healthy donors. The PCR had 60 Vbeta and 13 Jbeta primers. Produced via immunoSEQ multiplex PCR; TCRdb's table is partial and in-frame only. The sample lists about 220,000 clones; 75% to 80% were seen once. CDR3 length equals 15 residues. Germline CDR1 is SGHRS and CDR2 is YFSETQ. After removal of 1 base from V and 5 bases from J, the junction contained 6 bases not matched to a gene. The gene calls are TRBV5-1 and TRBJ2-1, with TRBD2 matching over 7 bases. Specimen: PBMCs. The clonotype originates from a male donor in good health and CMV-seronegative. CDR3 coding DNA: TGCGCCAGCAGCTTGATGCCTAGCGGAAACAATGAGCAGTTCTTC. Its translation: CASSLMPSGNNEQFF.